The clone carrying this T cell receptor (beta chain) has a handful of counts. The sample comes from a study of shared clonotypes between healthy human individuals. Repertoires were generated with immunoSEQ multiplex PCR, while TCRdb's copy carries only in-frame clones and drops some. This table holds under 750,000 clones, about two thirds found once. The ends lost 4 bases at V and 8 bases at J; junction bases unmatched: 9. Germline values: CDR1 KGHSH, CDR2 LQKENI. CDR3 length: 15 residues. Sequencing was done on a sample of memory CD4+ T cells sorted from blood. The subset here: CD45RA-negative fraction. The chain links TRBV18 to TRBJ2-1; 9 nucleotides match TRBD2. This receptor was identified in a woman in her thirties in good health. The CDR3 here is CASSRQGAGGDEQFF. In nucleotides, the CDR3 is TGTGCCAGCTCACGACAAGGAGCGGGAGGTGATGAGCAGTTCTTC.